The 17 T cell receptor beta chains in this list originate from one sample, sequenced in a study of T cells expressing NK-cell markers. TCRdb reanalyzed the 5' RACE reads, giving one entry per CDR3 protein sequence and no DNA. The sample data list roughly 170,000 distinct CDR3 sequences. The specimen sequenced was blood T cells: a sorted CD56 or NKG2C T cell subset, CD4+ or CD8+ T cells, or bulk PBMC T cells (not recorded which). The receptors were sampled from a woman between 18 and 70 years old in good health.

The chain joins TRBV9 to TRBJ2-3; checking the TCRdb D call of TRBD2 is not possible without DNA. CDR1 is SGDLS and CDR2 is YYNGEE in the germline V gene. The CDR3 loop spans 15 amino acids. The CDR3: CASSEGRTSADTQYF.

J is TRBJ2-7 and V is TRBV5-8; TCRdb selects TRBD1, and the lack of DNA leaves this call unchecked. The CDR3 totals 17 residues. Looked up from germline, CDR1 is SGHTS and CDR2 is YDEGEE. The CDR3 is CASSLPARRLFRYEQYF.

The CDR3 loop is CSVSQGTFGETQYF. The chain recombines TRBV29-1 with TRBJ2-5; the TCRdb D gene call, TRBD1, has no DNA to confirm it. Per the germline V gene, CDR1 is SQVTM and CDR2 is ANQGSEA. CDR3 size: 14 residues.

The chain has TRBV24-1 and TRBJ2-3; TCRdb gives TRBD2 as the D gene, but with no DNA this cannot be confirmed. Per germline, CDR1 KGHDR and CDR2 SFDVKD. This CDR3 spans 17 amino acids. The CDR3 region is CATSGLAGATSTDTQYF.

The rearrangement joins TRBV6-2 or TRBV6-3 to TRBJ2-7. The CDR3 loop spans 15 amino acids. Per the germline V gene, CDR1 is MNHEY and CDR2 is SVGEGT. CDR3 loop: CASSYSTRSTYEQYF.

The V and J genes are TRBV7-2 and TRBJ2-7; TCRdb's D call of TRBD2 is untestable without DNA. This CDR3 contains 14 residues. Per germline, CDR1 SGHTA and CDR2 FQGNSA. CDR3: CASSSGLDMGEQYF.

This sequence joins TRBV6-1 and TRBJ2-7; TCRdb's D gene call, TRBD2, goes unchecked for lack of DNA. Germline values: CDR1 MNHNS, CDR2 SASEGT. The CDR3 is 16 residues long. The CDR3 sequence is CASREGFSGTAYEQYF.

The CDR3 loop is CASSEREQGSTDTQYF. The rearrangement links TRBV6-1 to TRBJ2-3; as DNA is missing, the TRBD1 call by TCRdb cannot be tested. The V gene's germline CDR1 is MNHNS and CDR2 SASEGT. The CDR3 spans 16 residues.

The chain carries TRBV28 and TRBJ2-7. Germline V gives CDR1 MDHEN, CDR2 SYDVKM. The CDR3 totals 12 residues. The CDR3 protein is CASSSIPYEQYF.

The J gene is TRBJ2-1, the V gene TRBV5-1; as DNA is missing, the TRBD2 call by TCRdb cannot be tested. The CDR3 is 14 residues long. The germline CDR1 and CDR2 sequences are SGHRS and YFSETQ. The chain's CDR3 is CASRTGTRTNEQFF.

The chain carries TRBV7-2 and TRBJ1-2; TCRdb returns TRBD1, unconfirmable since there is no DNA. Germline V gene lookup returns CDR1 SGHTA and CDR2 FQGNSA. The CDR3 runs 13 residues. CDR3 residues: CASSLGQLYGYTF.

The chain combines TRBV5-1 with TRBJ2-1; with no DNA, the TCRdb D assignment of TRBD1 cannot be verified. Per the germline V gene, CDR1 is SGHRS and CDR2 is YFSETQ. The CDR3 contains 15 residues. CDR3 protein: CASSPPGHTYNEQFF.

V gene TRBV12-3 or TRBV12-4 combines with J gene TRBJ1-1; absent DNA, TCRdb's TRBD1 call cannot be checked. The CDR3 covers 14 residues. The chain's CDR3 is CASSLIGGGTEAFF.

CDR3: CASSLIPGMGKLFF. The rearrangement uses TRBV7-8 and TRBJ1-4; no DNA is available, so the TRBD1 call from TCRdb remains unchecked. CDR3 length: 14 residues. Germline-derived CDR1 and CDR2 are SGHVS and FQNEAQ.

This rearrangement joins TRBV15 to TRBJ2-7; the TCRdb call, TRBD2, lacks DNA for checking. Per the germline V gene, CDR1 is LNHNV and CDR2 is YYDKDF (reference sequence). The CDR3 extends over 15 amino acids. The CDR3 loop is CATSRGSGASYEQYF.

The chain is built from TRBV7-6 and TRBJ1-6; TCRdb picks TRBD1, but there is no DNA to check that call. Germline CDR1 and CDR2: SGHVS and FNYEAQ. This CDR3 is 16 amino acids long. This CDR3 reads CASSLESGANNSPLHF.

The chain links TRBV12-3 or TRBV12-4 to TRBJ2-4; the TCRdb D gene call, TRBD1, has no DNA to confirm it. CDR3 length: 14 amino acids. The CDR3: CASSLTGGGDIQYF.